This entry lists 5 T cell receptor beta chains sequenced from one sample in a study of blood T cells in healthy people across ages. Then a second PCR, running about 7 to 11 cycles, was carried out with a sample-barcoded 5' primer and a J-beta primer mix. TCRdb reprocessed the 5' RACE reads via MiXCR and lists one record per CDR3 protein. The data show 1 million or so distinct CDR3 sequences, less than 50% seen once. Sequenced material: blood. The receptors shown here come from an older woman in good health.

The chain links TRBV20-1 to TRBJ1-5; TRBD1 is a possible D gene (6 bases). Germline CDR1 reads DFQATT; CDR2 reads SNEGSKA (reference sequence). The CDR3 runs 15 residues. Trimming took off 1 base at V and 5 bases at J, with 15 bases between the two ends. For the CDR3, the DNA is TGCAGTGCTAGAGTAGGGGGTAAGGGCGATCAGCCCCAGCATTTT. This translates into CSARVGGKGDQPQHF.

The rearrangement links TRBV9 to TRBJ2-7; possible D gene TRBD2, 6 bases. This CDR3 comprises 16 residues. CDR1 is SGDLS, CDR2 YYNGEE, per germline. V was shortened by 3 bases and J by 2 bases, with 18 bases between the two germline ends. CDR3 in DNA: TGTGCCAGCAGCGCCTCCGGAGGGCTTGGCACCTACGAGCAGTACTTC. It yields the protein CASSASGGLGTYEQYF.

Notes on this clonotype: The junction and the germline gene differ at one end; a read error may be behind it. This sequence joins TRBV7-9 and TRBJ2-7; possible D gene TRBD1, 6 bases. The CDR3 sequence is 18 residues long. CDR1 is SEHNR, CDR2 FQNEAQ, per germline (reference sequence). The CDR3 loop is CASSLGGGVTGYPYKQYF. The CDR3 bases are TGTGCCAGCAGCTTAGGAGGGGGAGTAACAGGGTATCCCTACAAGCAGTACTTC.

The chain has TRBV12-3 or TRBV12-4 and TRBJ2-3; the D is unclear. Trimming shortened V by 3 bases and J by 4 bases, and 8 bases separated the two germline ends. The CDR3 totals 13 residues. CDR3 in DNA: TGTGCCAGCAGTTTCGGCGCGGCAGATACGCAGTATTTT. Encoded protein: CASSFGAADTQYF.

This clonotype appeared a few times. The chain combines TRBV10-3 with TRBJ2-7, with 10 bases that match TRBD1. Germline V gene lookup returns CDR1 ENHRY and CDR2 SYGVKD. The CDR3 covers 14 residues. The DNA of the CDR3 is TGTGCTATATCAGAGGGACAGGGGTACTACGAGCAGTACTTC. Translated: CAISEGQGYYEQYF.